This record looks at one T cell receptor (beta chain) sequence and its context. This specimen comes from a study of blood T cell repertoires in COVID-19. In the study overall: Researchers got acute and convalescent COVID-19 samples from the United States, Italy and Spain. The cDNA or gDNA used as material had been derived from T cells, B-cell-depleted T cells, or PBMCs.

The CDR3 is 15 residues long. In germline, CDR1 is SGHTA, CDR2 FQGTGA. V gave up 3 bases and J gave up 6 bases; unmatched junction bases: 8. Methods used by the authors: Amplification from reference gene primers served as the basis for estimated nucleated cell counts. The protocol was immunoSEQ multiplex PCR, while the TCRdb copy is restricted to in-frame clones and leaves out a portion. V, J and clone size are taken as reported in that table, and D and trimming were inferred from the DNA itself. Of about 200,000 clones listed, roughly 80% were seen once; the top ten hold approximately 7.2%. The rearrangement uses TRBV7-3 and TRBJ2-3; TRBD1 matches at 8 bases. The sequence came from a woman of 80 years or more with acute or convalescent COVID-19. The specimen sequenced was peripheral blood. CDR3 amino acids: CASSFRTGRVDTQYF. For the CDR3, the DNA is TGTGCCAGCAGCTTTCGGACAGGGAGAGTTGATACGCAGTATTTT.